This T cell receptor beta chain is from a study of T-cell reconstitution after alpha-beta-depleted transplantation in children. This clonotype came up many times. Unique molecular identifiers were incorporated into the prepared TCRbeta library. TCRdb ran MiXCR on the PCR reads and lists one entry per CDR3 protein. The sample shows approximately 490,000 distinct CDR3 sequences, 8% to 11% of them seen only once. The trim removed 4 bases at V and 7 bases at J, leaving 5 bases unmatched. Germline-derived CDR1 and CDR2 are SNHLY and FYNNEI. The CDR3 contains 14 residues. The sample consisted of PBMCs, taken before TCRalphabeta/CD19-depleted stem cell transplant. The V gene is TRBV2, the J gene TRBJ2-7; 12 nucleotides align to TRBD1. The sequence came from a child aged 2-15 years with inherited bone marrow failure, due to receive a stem cell transplant. The CDR3 region is CASSGGDRGQEQYF. Written as DNA, the CDR3 is TGTGCCAGCAGTGGGGGGGACAGGGGGCAAGAGCAGTACTTC.